This T cell receptor beta chain came from a study of T cell repertoires in cytomegalovirus infection (dated by TCRdb to the late 2010s). Background on the whole study: Donor HLA type was relevant to the analysis, as public TCR beta signatures indicated carriage of CMV infection together with the matching HLA type. The investigation overall reported the following: The ex vivo response was dominated by HLA-C-restricted CMV-specific TCR beta clonotypes, which also provided the single most frequent clonotype in two of eight donors. Carriers of CMV infection plus the relevant HLA type were discriminated by the cumulative frequency of public TCR beta family members in the study cohort and in an independent 352-donor cohort.

With regard to this clonotype: Its antigen is not yet known. Per-base qualities were not stored, and no clone one base away is much larger.

Sequencing took place on an Illumina HiSeq 1500. TCRdb reprocessing: public reads trimmed at Q25 with fastp, clones called with MiXCR, in-frame beta chains kept. Every distinct CDR3 protein forms one entry, paired with its most common genes and DNA. Across this sample there are hundreds of thousands of distinct CDR3 sequences, with 20% to 25% seen only once. The leading ten clones occupy under 8.5% of the sample. Sequenced input: CD8+ T cells from PBMCs. The sequence was obtained from a human donor in good health (CMV status not recorded). Some clones in this sample may be carry-over from other donors' samples.

The sequenced DNA: TGTGCCAGTAGTTTCAGACAGGGCTACACTGAAGCTTTCTTT. This yields the protein CASSFRQGYTEAFF. This receptor chain uses TRBV19 and TRBJ1-1; TRBD1 matches 7 bases in the middle. Including cysteine and phenylalanine, the CDR3 has 14 amino acids. The sequence is cut down to CDR3 DNA, 42 bases in frame from base 1. The germline V gene (reference sequence) yields LNHDA for CDR1 and SQIVND for CDR2. V ends up 5 bases short and J 3 bases short, with an unmatched junction base count of 6.